These 23 T cell receptor beta chains were sequenced from one sample in a study of Graves' ophthalmopathy and Graves' hyperthyroidism. TCR beta CDR3 regions were amplified from RNA transcripts. HTBI-primed RT-PCR formed the first round, and a multiplex PCR formed the second. Using its own MiXCR run on the multiplex PCR reads, TCRdb lists one record per CDR3 protein. The table has some 1.1 million distinct CDR3 sequences, 35% to 40% seen once. The sequencing input was peripheral blood or thyroid tissue (not recorded which). Source of these receptors: an adult man with Graves' hyperthyroidism.

Notes on this clonotype: Given the absence of the conserved phenylalanine or tryptophan at the CDR3 end, a read error is likely. The DNA is left out, because the CDR3 cannot be placed on it with certainty; the CDR3 is given as TCRdb lists it. The chain couples TRBV3-1 to TRBJ1-6. The germline CDR1 and CDR2 sequences are LGHDT and YNNKEL (reference sequence). The CDR3 is made up of 8 amino acids, end residues included. CDR3 protein: CASRVGRA.

On this clonotype: An end of the junction differs from the germline gene, which may be a read error. The genes are TRBV15 and TRBJ1-6, with D unresolved. CDR3 length: 14 residues. Germline V gene data show CDR1 as LNHNV and CDR2 as YYDKDF (reference sequence). This chain's CDR3 is CAASSYFANSPLHF. Written as DNA, the CDR3 is TGTGCCGCCAGCAGTTACTTCGCTAATTCACCCCTCCACTTT.

Only a few counts were recorded for this clonotype. A much larger clone is a single base away; this may be a read error. The V and J genes are TRBV7-8 and TRBJ1-4; D not certain. Germline V gives CDR1 SGHVS, CDR2 FQNEAQ. CDR3 length: 14 residues. The V end lost 5 bases, the J end lost 4 bases, and 11 bases lay between the germline ends. For the CDR3, the DNA is TGTGCCAGCAGCCCGTTTGCGGGTAATGAAAAACTGTTTTTT. Amino acids: CASSPFAGNEKLFF.

V is TRBV2 and J is TRBJ1-2; D might be TRBD1 (6 bases). In germline, CDR1 is SNHLY, CDR2 FYNNEI. V was clipped by 5 bases and J by 8 bases, with 15 bases between them. The CDR3 consists of 13 residues. In nucleotides, the CDR3 is TGTGCCAGCAGTCTACAGGGATCGAACGGCTACACCTTC. Its protein product is CASSLQGSNGYTF.

This clonotype was observed many times. The chain employs TRBV20-1 and TRBJ1-2; D is undetermined. This CDR3 is built from 13 residues. Germline-derived CDR1 and CDR2 are DFQATT and SNEGSKA (reference sequence). The V end lost 6 bases, the J end lost 7 bases, and 18 bases lay between the germline ends. The CDR3: CSAKNRVTGGYTF. The CDR3 DNA follows: TGCAGTGCCAAAAATCGGGTAACGGGTGGCTACACCTTC.

This clonotype appeared many times. The chain combines TRBV20-1 with TRBJ1-5; no reliable D call. The germline CDR1 and CDR2 sequences are DFQATT and SNEGSKA (reference sequence). The CDR3 runs 17 residues. V shed 0 bases and J shed 1 base, with 16 bases lying between them. Here the CDR3 reads CSARDSGQSMSNQPQHF. The CDR3 region has the DNA TGCAGTGCTAGAGATTCGGGCCAGTCAATGAGCAATCAGCCCCAGCATTTT.

In its sample, this clonotype was seen many times. The CDR3 sequence: CAIRSTSNSPLHF. The CDR3 DNA reads as TGTGCCATCAGATCCACAAGTAATTCACCCCTCCACTTT. This chain connects TRBV10-3 to TRBJ1-6; D is uncertain. The germline V gene encodes CDR1 ENHRY and CDR2 SYGVKD. The CDR3 loop spans 13 amino acids. Trimming stripped 6 bases from V and 6 bases from J, with 9 bases between.

The V gene is TRBV12-3 or TRBV12-4, the J gene TRBJ2-2; 8 bases are a match to TRBD2. There are 17 residues in the CDR3. Losses at the gene ends were 6 bases for V and 3 bases for J; bases not matched to a gene: 12. CDR3 sequence: CASRAPDGRADTGELFF. The CDR3, as DNA: TGTGCCAGCAGGGCCCCTGACGGGAGGGCCGACACCGGGGAGCTGTTTTTT.

The chain employs TRBV20-1 and TRBJ2-7; tentative D call: TRBD2 (5 bases). The CDR3 runs to 13 residues. Trimming pared 2 bases from V and 0 bases from J, leaving 8 bases between. Germline V gene data show CDR1 as DFQATT and CDR2 as SNEGSKA (reference sequence). CDR3 residues: CSARPTSSYEQYF. DNA for the CDR3: TGCAGTGCTAGACCTACTAGCTCCTACGAGCAGTACTTC.

The gene calls are TRBV12-3 or TRBV12-4 and TRBJ1-5, with a tentative D call TRBD1 (6 bases). Trimming cost V 6 bases and J 3 bases, with 9 bases left between them. The CDR3 totals 13 residues. The CDR3 nucleotides read TGTGCCAGCAGGGGGACATACAATCAGCCCCAGCATTTT. It specifies CASRGTYNQPQHF.

This clonotype was seen ten or more times. The chain links TRBV20-1 to TRBJ2-5; D is ambiguous. The CDR3 spans 11 residues. From germline, CDR1 is DFQATT and CDR2 SNEGSKA (reference sequence). Trimming took off 5 bases at V and 5 bases at J, with 9 bases between the two ends. This CDR3 is CSALSFETQYF. For the CDR3, the DNA is TGCAGTGCTCTAAGCTTCGAGACCCAGTACTTC.

The chain employs TRBV6-1 and TRBJ2-7, with D possibly being TRBD2 (6 bases). Germline assignment: CDR1 MNHNS and CDR2 SASEGT. Between the trimmed V and J ends, which lost 3 bases and 3 bases, there was a span of 18 bases. The CDR3 is 16 residues long. The CDR3 DNA follows: TGTGCCAGCAGTGAGGTCGGAGGGGCAGGATACTACGAGCAGTACTTC. This sequence encodes CASSEVGGAGYYEQYF.

This clonotype turned up a few times. The V call is TRBV7-9, the J call TRBJ2-7; possible D gene TRBD2, 6 bases. CDR3 length equals 17 residues. Trimming pared 4 bases from V and 3 bases from J, leaving 22 bases between. Germline V gene lookup returns CDR1 SEHNR and CDR2 FQNEAQ (reference sequence). The CDR3 region has the DNA TGTGCCAGCAGCTCGCAACCCGGGAGATTAGATTTCTACGAGCAGTACTTC. Its protein product is CASSSQPGRLDFYEQYF.

To note about this clonotype: This may be a read error, as it is one base from a much larger clone. V gene TRBV11-2 combines with J gene TRBJ2-7; D call uncertain. Deletions cut 2 bases from V and 6 bases from J, with 8 bases between. The CDR3 loop spans 12 amino acids. Germline V gene sequence: CDR1 SGHAT, CDR2 FQNNGV. CDR3 DNA: TGTGCCAGCAGCTTATCCCCACTCGAGCAGTACTTC. This sequence encodes CASSLSPLEQYF.

This clonotype showed up just once. A clone one base away is much larger, so this may be a read error. V usage is TRBV7-2 and J usage is TRBJ1-1; no definite D call. CDR1 and CDR2 from the germline V gene are SGHTA and FQGNSA. The CDR3 loop spans 14 amino acids. Trimming stripped 7 bases from V and 1 base from J, with 13 bases between. CDR3 nucleotides: TGTGCCAGCACCCCCCACCCCAGGAACACTGAAGCTTTCTTT. Its translation is CASTPHPRNTEAFF.

V usage is TRBV28 and J usage is TRBJ2-6, with D maybe TRBD1 (6 bases). Germline values: CDR1 MDHEN, CDR2 SYDVKM. CDR3 length: 15 amino acids. The V and J ends lost 5 bases and 2 bases respectively, with 10 bases between them. The CDR3 is CASSLRTAGANVLTF. CDR3 DNA: TGTGCCAGCAGTCTCCGGACAGCTGGGGCCAACGTCCTGACTTTC.

This clonotype has more than one count but fewer than ten. This chain uses TRBV28 with TRBJ2-7; D is perhaps TRBD2 (6 bases). The CDR3 has 13 amino acids. Germline V gives CDR1 MDHEN, CDR2 SYDVKM. V was shortened by 5 bases and J by 7 bases, with 15 bases between the two germline ends. CDR3 sequence (DNA): TGTGCCAGCAGTCTCGGCGGGATGTGGGAGCAGTACTTC. It specifies CASSLGGMWEQYF.

This clonotype was found a few times. A much larger clone sits a single nucleotide away, making a read error possible. The rearrangement joins TRBV6-2 or TRBV6-3 to TRBJ1-2, with a possible D match to TRBD1 (5 bases). This CDR3 is built from 15 residues. Germline loops: CDR1 MNHEY, CDR2 SVGEGT. V was pared by 8 bases and J by 0 bases, with 16 bases between. CDR3: CASGSATVANYGYTF. DNA of the CDR3: TGTGCCAGCGGTTCGGCGACAGTGGCTAACTATGGCTACACCTTC.

This clonotype was detected ten times or more. The chain couples TRBV29-1 to TRBJ2-7; D gene unclear. The germline V and J ends were trimmed by 1 base and 6 bases, with 4 bases remaining between them. The CDR3 length is 10 residues. CDR1 is SQVTM, CDR2 ANQGSEA, per germline. This CDR3 reads CSVEAGEQYF. CDR3 in DNA: TGCAGCGTTGAAGCTGGCGAGCAGTACTTC.

This chain joins TRBV2 and TRBJ1-5; D ambiguous. CDR1 and CDR2 from the germline V gene are SNHLY and FYNNEI. The V end lost 2 bases, the J end lost 7 bases, and 12 bases lay between the germline ends. CDR3 length: 14 residues. The CDR3 spells CASSETVSRQPQHF. Here the CDR3 DNA reads TGTGCCAGCAGTGAAACTGTTTCTAGGCAGCCCCAGCATTTT.

Here the CDR3 DNA reads TGTGCCAGCAGCCTACCGGGGCCAGCAGACGAGCAGTACTTC. Its protein is CASSLPGPADEQYF. The chain combines TRBV5-4 with TRBJ2-7; D may correspond to TRBD1 or TRBD2 (5 bases each). The V end lost 4 bases, the J end lost 5 bases, and 16 bases lay between the germline ends. Germline V gives CDR1 SGHNT, CDR2 YYREEE (reference sequence). The CDR3 sequence is 14 residues long.

The chain employs TRBV20-1 and TRBJ1-1; D possibly corresponds to TRBD1 (5 bases). The CDR3 loop spans 14 amino acids. Germline CDR1 and CDR2: DFQATT and SNEGSKA (reference sequence). Trimming removed 4 bases from V and 3 bases from J, with 15 bases in between. The CDR3 loop is CSAIAVQVYTEAFF. The DNA of the CDR3 is TGCAGTGCTATAGCTGTACAGGTGTACACTGAAGCTTTCTTT.

This clonotype was picked up many times. A junction end diverges from the germline sequence, so it may reflect a read error. The rearrangement uses TRBV28 and TRBJ2-7; D is perhaps TRBD2 (7 bases). Per germline, CDR1 MDHEN and CDR2 SYDVKM. This CDR3 comprises 14 residues. CDR3 residues: CASSSLTFGGADHF. The CDR3 region has the DNA TGTGCCAGCAGTTCCCTTACGTTTGGGGGGGCGGACCACTTC.